This T cell receptor beta chain was profiled in a study of shared clonotypes between healthy human individuals. Across the whole study: Aged between 18 and 49, the donors were two women and three men.

Germline values: CDR1 MDHEN, CDR2 SYDVKM. There are 15 residues in the CDR3. The V gene end was trimmed by 3 bases and the J gene end by 8 bases; junction bases not matched to a gene: 10. Here immunoSEQ multiplex PCR was the method, and the copy in TCRdb shows in-frame clones only, minus some. The sample holds approximately 500,000 clones; roughly 79% are singletons and the top ten take around 13%. This chain links TRBV28 with TRBJ2-1, with TRBD1 matching over 7 bases. This sequence originates from a woman aged 40-49 years in good health. Some clones in this sample may be carry-over from other donors' samples. Material: PBMCs. The CDR3 nucleotides are TGTGCCAGCAGTTTGGGGGCAGGGGGTCCCCATGAGCAGTTCTTC. It encodes CASSLGAGGPHEQFF.